A single T cell receptor beta chain is shown here with its context. Germline assignment: CDR1 SGHRS and CDR2 YFSETQ. The CDR3 is 17 residues long. The V and J ends lost 0 bases and 1 base, in that order; junction bases with no gene match: 3. As originally analysed: Estimation of nucleated cell counts was performed using reference gene primer amplification. The data were produced by immunoSEQ multiplex PCR, yet TCRdb's version contains in-frame clones alone and is incomplete. That table furnishes V, J and clone size, whereas the DNA furnished D and trimming. The data show 310,000 or so clones, more than 75% seen once. These data are taken from a study of blood T cell repertoires in COVID-19. Turning to the study itself: Samples came from the United States, Italy and Spain, spanning acute and convalescent COVID-19. T cells, B-cell-depleted T cells, or PBMCs provided the cDNA or gDNA that served as material.

The sample comprised peripheral blood. This TCR was sampled from a man aged 45-65 years with active or convalescent COVID-19. The chain joins TRBV5-1 to TRBJ2-1; TRBD2 matches 11 bases. In nucleotides, the CDR3 is TGCGCCAGCAGCTTGGCTAGCGGGGGGTATTCCTACAATGAGCAGTTCTTC. The encoded protein is CASSLASGGYSYNEQFF.